This T cell receptor beta chain was captured in a study of shared clonotypes between healthy human individuals. Background on the study: For every donor, three CD4 naive, three CD4 memory, two CD8 naive and one CD8 memory plates were used.

Germline V gene sequence: CDR1 SQVTM, CDR2 ANQGSEA. The CDR3 has 13 amino acids. The V gene lost 7 bases and the J gene lost 8 bases, with 20 bases spanning the gap. Some clones are missing from TCRdb's copy, which holds only in-frame ones; the method was immunoSEQ multiplex PCR. The sample has around 1.1 million clones, around 77% seen once. Points from the study as a whole: Generally, naive subsets (rather than memory subsets) showed larger estimated richness.

This clone has just one count. The antigen is undetermined. Donors included only healthy HIV-negative adults lacking recent acute infections or vaccinations. Memory CD4+ cells were the fraction left after CD45RA+ naive selection. The sequence derives from a man younger than 30 in good health. Some clones in this sample may be carry-over from other donors' samples. The source material was memory CD4+ T cells from PBMCs. The subset was: CD45RA-negative fraction. This chain uses TRBV29-1 with TRBJ1-2; D unclear. CDR3 in DNA: TGCAGCGGGGCGGAGGATCCCGTTAGGGGCTACACCTTC. It encodes CSGAEDPVRGYTF.